Presented here are 19 T cell receptor beta chains from one specimen sequenced in a study of technical replicates of blood from a few donors. TCRdb keeps only in-frame clones here, not all; method: immunoSEQ multiplex PCR. The sample carries tens of thousands of clones, around 94% recorded once. Sequences were obtained from T cells isolated from PBMCs. Every receptor here comes from a human donor in good health.

The CDR3 here is CAISEGTNNQPQHF. In DNA, the CDR3 is TGTGCCATCAGTGAGGGCACTAACAATCAGCCCCAGCATTTT. The rearrangement links TRBV10-3 to TRBJ1-5, with D hard to call. Between the trimmed V and J ends, which lost 2 bases and 3 bases, there was a span of 8 bases. This CDR3 is 14 amino acids long. CDR1 and CDR2 (germline): ENHRY, SYGVKD.

This chain links TRBV11-2 with TRBJ1-6; 7 bases agree with TRBD1. Trimming at V came to 4 bases and at J to 10 bases, leaving 4 bases not matched to a gene. The CDR3 has 13 residues. CDR1 is SGHAT and CDR2 is FQNNGV in the germline V gene. The CDR3 region is CASSYDRVSPLHF. In DNA form, the CDR3 reads TGTGCCAGCAGCTATGACAGGGTCTCACCCCTCCACTTT.

This clone was seen once. The chain links TRBV4-1 to TRBJ2-1; 9 positions match TRBD2. The CDR3 is made up of 14 amino acids. Trimming cost V 3 bases and J 7 bases; bases outside gene matches: 4. Germline loops: CDR1 MGHRA, CDR2 YSYEKL. The CDR3 reads CASSHSTSGNEQFF. In nucleotides, the CDR3 is TGCGCCAGCAGCCACTCGACTAGCGGAAATGAGCAGTTCTTC.

The chain has TRBV5-1 and TRBJ2-1; perhaps TRBD2 as D (7 bases). The germline V gene encodes CDR1 SGHRS and CDR2 YFSETQ. Trimming pared 0 bases from V and 1 base from J, leaving 23 bases between. This CDR3 has 20 residues. The CDR3 here is CASSLELGRGGAGSYNEQFF. CDR3 sequence (DNA): TGCGCCAGCAGCTTGGAACTGGGAAGGGGGGGGGCCGGGTCCTACAATGAGCAGTTCTTC.

The rearrangement uses TRBV5-1 and TRBJ2-5; D gene ambiguous. With 1 base removed from V and 0 bases from J, the gap between germline ends came to 7 bases. The CDR3 runs to 14 residues. Germline lookup yields CDR1 SGHRS and CDR2 YFSETQ. CDR3 nucleotides: TGCGCCAGCAGCTTGCTGTCAGACCAAGAGACCCAGTACTTC. It encodes CASSLLSDQETQYF.

The chain couples TRBV9 to TRBJ2-5, with a possible D match to TRBD2 (7 bases). Between the trimmed V and J ends, which lost 3 bases and 5 bases, there was a span of 14 bases. CDR3 length: 14 amino acids. The V gene's germline CDR1 is SGDLS and CDR2 YYNGEE. The CDR3, as DNA: TGTGCCAGCAGCGAGGGGGGGTGGGAGGAGACCCAGTACTTC. It is translated as CASSEGGWEETQYF.

The chain recombines TRBV5-4 with TRBJ2-1; D is undetermined. The CDR3 contains 13 residues. Looked up from germline, CDR1 is SGHNT and CDR2 is YYREEE (reference sequence). The V and J ends lost 1 base and 4 bases respectively, with 6 bases between them. This chain's CDR3 is CASSLNPYNEQFF. CDR3 sequence (DNA): TGTGCCAGCAGCTTGAATCCGTACAATGAGCAGTTCTTC.

The chain has TRBV12-5 and TRBJ2-7; tentatively, D is TRBD2 (6 bases). Germline loops: CDR1 LGHNT, CDR2 FRNRAP. CDR3 length: 13 amino acids. V dropped 5 bases and J dropped 2 bases, with 10 bases sitting between them. CDR3 residues: CASGPGRPYEQYF. CDR3 DNA sequence: TGTGCTAGTGGTCCAGGGAGGCCCTACGAGCAGTACTTC.

The J gene is TRBJ2-3, the V gene TRBV6-1; D possibly corresponds to TRBD1 (5 bases). Between the trimmed V and J ends, which lost 6 bases and 3 bases, there was a span of 16 bases. The CDR3 totals 15 residues. Germline V CDR1 and CDR2: MNHNS, SASEGT. CDR3 amino acids: CASSGRGDGTDTQYF. CDR3 nucleotide sequence: TGTGCCAGCAGCGGAAGGGGTGATGGTACAGATACGCAGTATTTT.

This clone is a singleton in its sample. The chain employs TRBV2 and TRBJ2-3; the D gene is possibly TRBD2 (7 bases). CDR1 and CDR2 (germline): SNHLY, FYNNEI. This CDR3 is 17 amino acids long. V shed 6 bases and J shed 3 bases, with 22 bases lying between them. The CDR3 coding sequence is TGTGCCAGCAGGCGGGGCGGGGGACATCCAGGAACAGATACGCAGTATTTT. It yields the protein CASRRGGGHPGTDTQYF.

Written as DNA, the CDR3 is TGTGCCAGCAGTTTAGGGGCGGCTAGCTACGAGCAGTACTTC. Protein: CASSLGAASYEQYF. The V and J genes are TRBV27 and TRBJ2-7; D is perhaps TRBD1 (5 bases). Germline CDR1 reads MNHEY; CDR2 reads SMNVEV (reference sequence). CDR3 length equals 14 residues. Trimming took off 2 bases at V and 3 bases at J, with 11 bases between the two ends.

The chain recombines TRBV5-1 with TRBJ2-6, with D maybe TRBD1 (6 bases). Trimming shortened V by 9 bases and J by 0 bases, and 25 bases separated the two germline ends. CDR1 and CDR2 (germline): SGHRS, YFSETQ. CDR3 length: 19 amino acids. CDR3: CAIWGQGGPGNSGANVLTF. DNA of the CDR3: TGCGCCATATGGGGGCAGGGCGGACCCGGGAACTCTGGGGCCAACGTCCTGACTTTC.

This chain links TRBV19 with TRBJ1-5, with TRBD1 identical over 7 bases. The CDR3 consists of 15 residues. V trimming: 7 bases; J trimming: 6 bases; junction bases outside the gene matches: 12. Looked up from germline, CDR1 is LNHDA and CDR2 is SQIVND (reference sequence). The CDR3 sequence: CASMRGRDGAQPQHF. CDR3 nucleotide sequence: TGTGCCAGTATGAGGGGGCGGGATGGCGCTCAGCCCCAGCATTTT. The full variable domain, its missing parts supplied by reference TRBV19 and TRBJ1-5, is DGGITQSPKYLFRKEGQNVTLSCEQNLNHDAMYWYRQDPGQGLRLIYYSQIVNDFQKGDIAEGYSVSREKKESFPLTVTSAQKNPTAFYLCASMRGRDGAQPQHFGDGTRLSIL.

This chain uses TRBV5-4 with TRBJ2-1; 8 nucleotides align to TRBD1. Germline values: CDR1 SGHNT, CDR2 YYREEE (reference sequence). With 4 bases clipped from V and 6 bases from J, the junction kept 9 bases outside the gene matches. There are 15 residues in the CDR3. The CDR3 bases are TGTGCCAGCAGCCCGCCAGGGGGCAATCCCAATGAGCAGTTCTTC. Encoded protein: CASSPPGGNPNEQFF.

CDR3 sequence: CASSEWDSRRVHNQPQHF. The DNA for the CDR3 is TGTGCCAGCAGTGAATGGGACTCGCGGAGGGTACACAATCAGCCCCAGCATTTT. This chain connects TRBV6-1 to TRBJ1-5, with D possibly TRBD1 on 5 matching bases. V dropped 2 bases and J dropped 3 bases, with 20 bases sitting between them. CDR1 is MNHNS and CDR2 is SASEGT in the germline V gene. The CDR3 extends over 18 amino acids.

This clone appeared a single time. The chain employs TRBV28 and TRBJ1-3; D not certain. V was clipped by 6 bases and J by 0 bases, with 15 bases between them. The germline gives CDR1 MDHEN, CDR2 SYDVKM. There are 16 residues in the CDR3. The CDR3 bases are TGTGCCAGCAGCCCCAATGACGGACTCTCTGGAAACACCATATATTTT. Amino acids: CASSPNDGLSGNTIYF.

A single count supports this clone. This chain joins TRBV5-4 and TRBJ1-5; D is unclear. The CDR3 has 15 residues. Germline CDR1 and CDR2: SGHNT and YYREEE (reference sequence). Deletions cut 3 bases from V and 2 bases from J, with 12 bases between. The CDR3 reads CASSSGVGGNQPQHF. CDR3 coding DNA: TGTGCCAGCAGCTCCGGGGTAGGTGGCAATCAGCCCCAGCATTTT.

The chain's CDR3 is CASSDSGNQPQHF. The CDR3 DNA follows: TGCGCCAGCAGTGACTCAGGGAACCAGCCCCAGCATTTT. V gene TRBV10-1 combines with J gene TRBJ1-5; D perhaps matches TRBD1 (5 bases). The CDR3 has 13 residues. The V gene lost 3 bases and the J gene lost 7 bases, with 10 bases spanning the gap. Germline V gene lookup returns CDR1 WNHNN and CDR2 SYGVQD (reference sequence).

J is TRBJ2-7 and V is TRBV6-5, with 8 bases matching TRBD2. The CDR3 has 14 residues. CDR1 and CDR2 from the germline V gene are MNHEY and SVGAGI. V was pared by 2 bases and J by 4 bases, with 4 bases of the junction left unmatched. The CDR3 sequence is CASSYRSGSYEQYF. The CDR3, as DNA: TGTGCCAGCAGTTACCGAAGCGGGAGTTACGAGCAGTACTTC.